This T cell receptor beta chain comes out of a study of PD-L1 blockade in urothelial cancer. Measured with immunoSEQ multiplex PCR; TCRdb has only the in-frame clones, and not every one. Of some 97,000 clones in the sample, about 90% were seen once. The CDR3 covers 13 residues. With 5 bases removed from V and 4 bases from J, the gap between germline ends came to 9 bases. The germline gives CDR1 SGHTA, CDR2 FQGNSA. The sample here was PBMCs, taken around atezolizumab (anti-PD-L1) treatment. This chain uses TRBV7-2 with TRBJ2-1, with a possible D match to TRBD1 (5 bases). The sequence was collected from a woman older than 75 with urothelial cancer. CDR3 sequence: CASSPRTYNEQFF. The DNA of the CDR3 is TGTGCCAGCAGCCCCCGGACATACAATGAGCAGTTCTTC.